The clone carrying this TCR beta chain has a count of ten or more. The antigen is unknown. Germline V gene data show CDR1 as MNHEY and CDR2 as SMNVEV (reference sequence). V was clipped by 10 bases and J by 0 bases, with 10 bases between them. CDR3 length: 12 residues. TCRdb itself ran the 5' RACE reads through MiXCR, one entry per CDR3 protein. This sample yields about 220,000 distinct CDR3 sequences, of which more than 5.5% are seen a single time; 11% to 15% belongs to the top ten. This entry belongs to a study of CD8 T cells in ankylosing spondylitis. General study findings and limits: Ankylosing spondylitis blood appeared to carry a characteristic TCR beta motif of roughly eight highly homologous variants.

The receptor was isolated from a male donor with ankylosing spondylitis. The sample taken for sequencing was blood, either unsorted or a sorted T cell fraction (not recorded which). This chain connects TRBV27 to TRBJ2-7, with a tentative D call TRBD1 (5 bases). In nucleotides, the CDR3 is TGTGCCACCAAGGGGCCCTCCTACGAGCAGTACTTC. This codes for CATKGPSYEQYF.